Reported below is one T cell receptor (beta chain). What it binds is not known. This specimen belongs to a study of shared clonotypes between healthy human individuals. Trimming took off 1 base at V and 9 bases at J, with 21 bases between the two ends. The germline V gene encodes CDR1 SGHAT and CDR2 FQDESV (reference sequence). The CDR3 is 17 residues long. Sequencing used immunoSEQ multiplex PCR; TCRdb keeps in-frame clones, though not all of them. The sample contains around 750,000 clones, approximately 79% of which appear only once. Overall study results and limits: Sampling included only blood; tissue repertoires likely differ.

All donors were healthy HIV-negative adults lacking recent acute infections or vaccinations. Every donor, a Caucasian adult, lived in Nashville, Tennessee. The sequence was obtained from a woman aged 25 to 39 in good health. Sequencing input: memory CD4+ T cells sorted from blood. The subset denotes: CD45RA-negative fraction. The V and J genes are TRBV11-1 and TRBJ1-4; D is possibly TRBD1 (5 bases). CDR3: CASSLGRTPTKHQKLFF. The DNA of the CDR3 is TGTGCCAGCAGCTTAGGACGGACACCTACTAAACATCAAAAACTGTTTTTT.